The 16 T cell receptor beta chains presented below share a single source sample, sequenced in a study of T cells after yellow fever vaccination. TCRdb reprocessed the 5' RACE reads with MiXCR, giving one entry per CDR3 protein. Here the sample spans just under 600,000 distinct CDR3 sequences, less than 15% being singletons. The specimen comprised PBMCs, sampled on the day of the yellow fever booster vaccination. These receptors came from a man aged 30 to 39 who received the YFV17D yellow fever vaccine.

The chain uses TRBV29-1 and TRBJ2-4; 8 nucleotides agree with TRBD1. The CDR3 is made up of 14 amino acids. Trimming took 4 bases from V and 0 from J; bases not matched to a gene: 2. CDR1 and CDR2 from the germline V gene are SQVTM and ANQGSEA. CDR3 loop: CSVGTGLAKNIQYF. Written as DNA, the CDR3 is TGCAGCGTTGGGACAGGGCTAGCCAAAAACATTCAGTACTTC. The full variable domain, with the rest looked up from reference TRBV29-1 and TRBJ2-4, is SAVISQKPSRDICQRGTSLTIQCQVDSQVTMMFWYRQQPGQSLTLIATANQGSEATYESGFVIDKFPISRPNLTFSTLTVSNMSPEDSSIYLCSVGTGLAKNIQYFGAGTRLSVL.

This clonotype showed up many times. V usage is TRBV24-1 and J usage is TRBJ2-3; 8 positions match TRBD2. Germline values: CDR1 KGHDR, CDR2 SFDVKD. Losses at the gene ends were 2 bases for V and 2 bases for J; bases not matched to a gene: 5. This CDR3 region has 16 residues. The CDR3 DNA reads TGTGCCACCAGTGATTCTAATAGCGGGGTCACAGATACGCAGTATTTT. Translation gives CATSDSNSGVTDTQYF.

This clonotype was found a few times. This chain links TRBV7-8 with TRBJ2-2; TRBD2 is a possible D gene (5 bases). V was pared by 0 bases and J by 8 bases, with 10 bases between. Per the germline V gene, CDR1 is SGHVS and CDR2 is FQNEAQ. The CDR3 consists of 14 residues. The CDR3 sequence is CASSLADLGGELFF. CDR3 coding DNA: TGTGCCAGCAGCTTAGCGGACTTAGGGGGGGAGCTGTTTTTT.

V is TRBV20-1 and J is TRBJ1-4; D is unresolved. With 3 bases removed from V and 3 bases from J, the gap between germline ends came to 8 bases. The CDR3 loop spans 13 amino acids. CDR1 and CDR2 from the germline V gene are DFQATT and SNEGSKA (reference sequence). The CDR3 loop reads CSASFGANEKLFF. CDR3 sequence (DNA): TGCAGTGCTAGTTTTGGAGCTAATGAAAAACTGTTTTTT.

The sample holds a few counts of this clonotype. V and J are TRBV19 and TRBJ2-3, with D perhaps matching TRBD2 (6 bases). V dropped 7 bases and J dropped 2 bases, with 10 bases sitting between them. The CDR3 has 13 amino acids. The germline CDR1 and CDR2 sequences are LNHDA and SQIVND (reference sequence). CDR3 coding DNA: TGTGCCAGTACTAGCGCCCTCACAGATACGCAGTATTTT. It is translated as CASTSALTDTQYF.

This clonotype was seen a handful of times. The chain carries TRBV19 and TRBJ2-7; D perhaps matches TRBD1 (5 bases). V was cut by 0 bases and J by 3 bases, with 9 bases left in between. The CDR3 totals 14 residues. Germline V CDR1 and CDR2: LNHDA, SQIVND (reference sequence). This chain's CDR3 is CASSIDGRDYEQYF. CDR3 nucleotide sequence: TGTGCCAGTAGTATAGACGGCAGGGACTACGAGCAGTACTTC.

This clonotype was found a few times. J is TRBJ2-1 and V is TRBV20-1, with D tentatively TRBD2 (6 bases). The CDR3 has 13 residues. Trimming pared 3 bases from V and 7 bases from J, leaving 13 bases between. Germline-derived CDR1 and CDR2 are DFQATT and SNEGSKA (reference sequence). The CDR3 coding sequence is TGCAGTGCTAGCCTGACTAGGATAAATGAGCAGTTCTTC. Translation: CSASLTRINEQFF.

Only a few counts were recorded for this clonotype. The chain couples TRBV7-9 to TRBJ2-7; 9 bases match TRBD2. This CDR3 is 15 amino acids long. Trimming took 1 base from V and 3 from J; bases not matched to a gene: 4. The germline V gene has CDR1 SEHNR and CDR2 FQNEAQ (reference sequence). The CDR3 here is CASSLVPTSGYEQYF. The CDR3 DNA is TGTGCCAGCAGCTTAGTCCCGACTAGCGGCTACGAGCAGTACTTC.

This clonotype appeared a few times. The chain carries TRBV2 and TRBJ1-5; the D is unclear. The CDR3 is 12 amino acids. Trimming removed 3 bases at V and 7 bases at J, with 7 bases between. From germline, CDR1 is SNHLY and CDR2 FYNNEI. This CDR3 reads CASSETTQPQHF. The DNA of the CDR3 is TGTGCCAGCAGTGAGACGACGCAGCCCCAGCATTTT.

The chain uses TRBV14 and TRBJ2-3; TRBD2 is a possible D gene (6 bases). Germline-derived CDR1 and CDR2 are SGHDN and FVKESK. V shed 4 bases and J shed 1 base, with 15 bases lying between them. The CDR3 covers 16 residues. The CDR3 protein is CASSPLPGVGTDTQYF. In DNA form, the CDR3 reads TGTGCCAGCAGCCCCCTGCCGGGAGTAGGCACAGATACGCAGTATTTT. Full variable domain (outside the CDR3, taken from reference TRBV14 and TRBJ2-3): EAGVTQFPSHSVIEKGQTVTLRCDPISGHDNLYWYRRVMGKEIKFLLHFVKESKQDESGMPNNRFLAERTGGTYSTLKVQPAELEDSGVYFCASSPLPGVGTDTQYFGPGTRLTVL.

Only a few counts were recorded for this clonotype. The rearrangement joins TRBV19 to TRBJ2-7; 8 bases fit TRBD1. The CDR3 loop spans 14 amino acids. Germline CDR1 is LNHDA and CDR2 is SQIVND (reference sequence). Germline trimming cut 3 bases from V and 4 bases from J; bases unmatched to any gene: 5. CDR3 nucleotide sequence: TGTGCCAGTAGTATGTCAGGGGGCGAATACGAGCAGTACTTC. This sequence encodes CASSMSGGEYEQYF.

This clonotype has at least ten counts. CDR3 sequence: CASSYTTSGSSRTGELFF. The CDR3 DNA follows: TGTGCCAGCAGTTACACGACTAGCGGGAGTAGTCGGACCGGGGAGCTGTTTTTT. V usage is TRBV6-5 and J usage is TRBJ2-2; 12 nucleotides agree with TRBD2. The V segment lost 2 bases and the J segment 5 bases; nucleotides outside the gene matches: 9. Germline CDR1 and CDR2: MNHEY and SVGAGI. This CDR3 contains 18 residues.

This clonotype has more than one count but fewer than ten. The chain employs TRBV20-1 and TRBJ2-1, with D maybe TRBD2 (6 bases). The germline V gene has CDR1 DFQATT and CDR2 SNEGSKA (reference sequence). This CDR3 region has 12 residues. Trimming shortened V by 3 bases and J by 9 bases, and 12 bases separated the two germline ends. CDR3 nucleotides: TGCAGTGCTAGTCAAACGCGGGGTGAGCAGTTCTTC. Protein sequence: CSASQTRGEQFF.

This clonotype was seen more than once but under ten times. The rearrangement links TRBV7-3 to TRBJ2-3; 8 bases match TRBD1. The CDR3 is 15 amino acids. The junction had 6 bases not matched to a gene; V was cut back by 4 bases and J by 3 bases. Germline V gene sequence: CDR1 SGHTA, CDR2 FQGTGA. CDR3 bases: TGTGCCAGCAGCTACGGACAGGGTCAAACAGATACGCAGTATTTT. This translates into CASSYGQGQTDTQYF. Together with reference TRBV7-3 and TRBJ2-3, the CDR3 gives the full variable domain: GAGVSQTPSNKVTEKGKYVELRCDPISGHTALYWYRQSLGQGPEFLIYFQGTGAADDSGLPNDRFFAVRPEGSVSTLKIQRTERGDSAVYLCASSYGQGQTDTQYFGPGTRLTVL.

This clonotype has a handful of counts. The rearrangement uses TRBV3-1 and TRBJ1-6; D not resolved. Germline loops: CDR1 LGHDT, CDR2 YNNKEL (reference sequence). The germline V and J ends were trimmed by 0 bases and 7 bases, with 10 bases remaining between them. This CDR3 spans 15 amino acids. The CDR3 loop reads CASSQDPGMNSPLHF. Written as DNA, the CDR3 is TGTGCCAGCAGCCAAGATCCGGGCATGAATTCACCCCTCCACTTT.

The CDR3 here is CASSLKSVGSQEQYF. The CDR3 region has the DNA TGTGCCAGCAGTTTAAAATCAGTCGGGTCTCAGGAGCAGTACTTC. The J gene is TRBJ2-7, the V gene TRBV28; D is unresolved. This CDR3 spans 15 amino acids. Germline-derived CDR1 and CDR2 are MDHEN and SYDVKM. With 2 bases removed from V and 7 bases from J, the gap between germline ends came to 18 bases.